The T cell receptor beta chain under discussion was sequenced for a study of T cell changes during pregnancy in multiple sclerosis. The CDR3 is 15 residues long. V dropped 3 bases and J dropped 0 bases, with 11 bases sitting between them. CDR1 and CDR2 (germline): KGHSH, LQKENI. Data came from immunoSEQ multiplex PCR; TCRdb stores just in-frame clones and leaves some out. The sample yields over 45,000 clones, about 90% seen once. The clonotype originates from a female donor with multiple sclerosis, enrolled in a pregnancy study. The chain carries TRBV18 and TRBJ1-1; D gene unclear. This material consisted of CD4+ T cells from peripheral blood mononuclear cells, taken in the second trimester of pregnancy. Written as DNA, the CDR3 is TGTGCCAGCTCACCTCTGGGAGGAATGAACACTGAAGCTTTCTTT. Protein product: CASSPLGGMNTEAFF. The full variable domain, its missing parts supplied by reference TRBV18 and TRBJ1-1, is NAGVMQNPRHLVRRRGQEARLRCSPMKGHSHVYWYRQLPEEGLKFMVYLQKENIIDESGMPKERFSAEFPKEGPSILRIQQVVRGDSAAYFCASSPLGGMNTEAFFGQGTRLTVV.